This TCR beta chain was identified during a study of T cell responses to AZD1222 COVID-19 vaccine. Broader study findings: Nearly half of spike-specific TCRs reportedly go after variant regions that carry no mutations. Donors skewed white British and female; clonal diversity was possibly underestimated. Following two doses of AZD1222, Spike-specific TCR breadth and depth rose. Along spike, vaccine-associated CD4 TCRs were found throughout, with dominance at 160-218 and 743-854.

Some clones are missing from TCRdb's copy, which holds only in-frame ones; the method was immunoSEQ multiplex PCR. The sample holds 90,000 to 150,000 clones, 80% to 90% seen once. A word on this clone: What it binds is unknown.

The CDR3 spans 19 residues. The V segment lost 3 bases and the J segment 7 bases; nucleotides outside the gene matches: 17. CDR1 and CDR2 from the germline V gene are LNHDA and SQIVND (reference sequence). The sequences come from peripheral blood, collected on day 0 of AZD1222 vaccination. This TCR came from an adult in good health. This chain joins TRBV19 and TRBJ2-2, with TRBD2 matching 10 bases. The CDR3 DNA follows: TGTGCCAGTAGTATGATCGGGACTAGCGTTATGTTGTCAGGCGGGGAGCTGTTTTTT. This codes for CASSMIGTSVMLSGGELFF.